These 5 T cell receptor beta chains came from one sample sequenced in a study of Graves' ophthalmopathy and Graves' hyperthyroidism. Amplification of the TCR beta CDR3 regions used RNA transcripts (as template). First-round RT-PCR employed HTBI primers, with a second-round multiplex PCR after it. TCRdb reprocessed the multiplex PCR reads with MiXCR, giving one entry per CDR3 protein. Of 220,000 or so distinct CDR3 sequences listed, about a fifth are singletons. The source material was peripheral blood. These receptor sequences come from a woman aged 45-60 years with Graves' ophthalmopathy.

This clonotype was seen at least ten times. The chain couples TRBV30 to TRBJ1-1; D is undetermined. There are 13 residues in the CDR3. Germline CDR1 is GTSNPN and CDR2 is SVGIG (reference sequence). Trimming took 3 bases from V and 0 from J, leaving 8 bases between them. Written as DNA, the CDR3 is TGTGCCTGGAGGCGGCAGATGAACACTGAAGCTTTCTTT. Translation: CAWRRQMNTEAFF.

This clonotype has at least ten counts. The J gene is TRBJ2-7, the V gene TRBV6-2 or TRBV6-3; 7 nucleotides line up with TRBD1. Germline CDR1 MNHEY, CDR2 SVGEGT. This CDR3 has 15 residues. V trimming: 4 bases; J trimming: 3 bases; junction bases outside the gene matches: 9. The CDR3 protein is CASSLQGGAGYEQYF. CDR3 nucleotides: TGTGCCAGCAGTTTGCAAGGGGGCGCAGGCTACGAGCAGTACTTC.

This clonotype was counted many times. The chain combines TRBV12-3 or TRBV12-4 with TRBJ1-5, with TRBD1 as a possible D gene (5 bases). The CDR3 is made up of 13 amino acids. V lost 6 bases and J lost 4, with 10 bases in between. CDR3 coding DNA: TGTGCCAGCAGACGGGGGGGTAATCAGCCCCAGCATTTT. The encoded protein is CASRRGGNQPQHF.

The table lists this clonotype with many counts. The junction does not match germline at one end; this may be a read error. V usage is TRBV29-1 and J usage is TRBJ2-7, with TRBD2 matching 8 bases. The CDR3 length is 17 residues. Germline CDR1 SQVTM, CDR2 ANQGSEA. The chain's CDR3 is CSVAPGTRSLGSSEQYF. The CDR3 DNA reads as TGCAGCGTTGCCCCCGGGACTAGGTCTCTCGGTTCCTCCGAGCAGTACTTC.

V gene TRBV4-2 combines with J gene TRBJ2-2, with no clear D. Trimming left V 3 bases short and J 4 bases short, with 12 bases between. The CDR3 is made up of 15 amino acids. CDR1 is LGHNA, CDR2 YNFKEQ, per germline. The CDR3 here is CASSHFTEVTGELFF. CDR3 bases: TGTGCCAGCAGCCACTTTACAGAGGTCACCGGGGAGCTGTTTTTT.